These T cell receptor beta chains were read from a single sample in a study of blood T cells in healthy people across ages. TCRdb reprocessed the 5' RACE reads via MiXCR and lists one record per CDR3 protein. Of about 1.4 million distinct CDR3 sequences in the sample, roughly 60% were seen once. Sequencing was performed on blood. All receptors come from a man aged 18 to 35 in good health. The CDR3 runs from the conserved cysteine through the conserved F or W. The order of the fields is clone size, J gene, D gene, V gene, CDR3 DNA, CDR3 protein. A D gene is named only where the DNA matches it firmly. Expanded clones are given a class, and other clones once, few, many or no size at all.

. | TRBJ1-4 | . | TRBV29-1 | TGCAGCGTTCTGGTTGCAACTAATGAAAAACTGTTTTTT | CSVLVATNEKLFF
. | TRBJ2-1 | . | TRBV20-1 | TGCAGTGCTGGACGGGACTCCGAGTACAATGAGCAGTTCTTC | CSAGRDSEYNEQFF
. | TRBJ2-7 | . | TRBV4-1 | TGCGCCAGCAGCCAACTCCCCGGCTCCTCCGGGTCCCACTACGAGCAGTACTTC | CASSQLPGSSGSHYEQYF
few | TRBJ2-5 | . | TRBV24-1 | TGTGCCACCAGTGATTTCCCAGGACGAGCGGAGACCCAGTACTTC | CATSDFPGRAETQYF
. | TRBJ2-7 | TRBD1 | TRBV4-1 | TGCGCCAGCAGCCAAGATGTAGGACAGGGGTCCTACGAGCAGTACTTC | CASSQDVGQGSYEQYF
. | TRBJ2-1 | . | TRBV21-1 | TGTGCCAGCAGCAAAGAGGGGGGTTCTTACAATGAGCAGTTCTTC | CASSKEGGSYNEQFF
. | TRBJ1-2 | . | TRBV12-3/TRBV12-4 | TGTGCCAGCAGTTTGGGAGGTCAGGTGATCGGGGGCTACACCTTC | CASSLGGQVIGGYTF
few | TRBJ2-3 | . | TRBV11-2 | TGTGCCAGCAGCTTAAGCGGGTCAGATACGCAGTATTTT | CASSLSGSDTQYF
. | TRBJ1-2 | . | TRBV4-1 | TGCGCCAGCAGCCAAGATTGGAGGAATGGCTACACCTTC | CASSQDWRNGYTF
. | TRBJ2-1 | . | TRBV4-3 | TGCGCCAGCAGCCCGGGACACCGCAACCGTGAGCAGTTCTTC | CASSPGHRNREQFF